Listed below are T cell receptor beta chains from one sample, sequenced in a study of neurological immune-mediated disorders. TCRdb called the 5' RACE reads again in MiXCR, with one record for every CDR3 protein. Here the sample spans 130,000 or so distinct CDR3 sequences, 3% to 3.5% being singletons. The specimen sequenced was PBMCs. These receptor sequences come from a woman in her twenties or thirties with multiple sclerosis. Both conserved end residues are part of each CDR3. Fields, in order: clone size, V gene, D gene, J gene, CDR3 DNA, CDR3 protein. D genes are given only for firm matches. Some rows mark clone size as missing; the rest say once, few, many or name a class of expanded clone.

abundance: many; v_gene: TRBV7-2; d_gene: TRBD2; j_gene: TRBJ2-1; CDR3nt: TGTGCCAGCAGCTTATCGGAGACTAGCGGGATCTATGAGCAGTTCTTC; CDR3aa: CASSLSETSGIYEQFF
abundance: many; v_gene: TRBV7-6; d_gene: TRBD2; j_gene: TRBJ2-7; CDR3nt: TGTGCCAGCAGCTTATCTAGCGGGATCCCCTACGAGCAGTACTTC; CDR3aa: CASSLSSGIPYEQYF
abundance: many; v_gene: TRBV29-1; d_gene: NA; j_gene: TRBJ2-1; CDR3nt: TGCAGCGTTGTGGCAGGGTTCGGTAATGAGCAGTTCTTC; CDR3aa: CSVVAGFGNEQFF
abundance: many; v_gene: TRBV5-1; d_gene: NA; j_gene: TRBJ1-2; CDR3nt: TGCGCCAGCAGCTTCCAGGCCCTCTATGGCTACACCTTC; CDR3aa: CASSFQALYGYTF
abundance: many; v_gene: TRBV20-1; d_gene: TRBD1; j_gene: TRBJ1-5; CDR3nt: TGCAGTGCTAGAGGCCGGGGACAGGGAAATCAGCCCCAGCATTTT; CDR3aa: CSARGRGQGNQPQHF
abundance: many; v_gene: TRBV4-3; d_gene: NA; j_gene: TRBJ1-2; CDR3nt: TGCGCCAGCAGCCAAGACCCGAGCCCCACATTGGGCTACACCTTC; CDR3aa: CASSQDPSPTLGYTF
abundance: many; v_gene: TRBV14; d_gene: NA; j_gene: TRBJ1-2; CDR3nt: TGTGCCAGCAGCCAAGATCGGGGGTCTGGCTACACCTTC; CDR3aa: CASSQDRGSGYTF
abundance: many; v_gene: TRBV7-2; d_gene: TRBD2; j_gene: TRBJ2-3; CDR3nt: TGTGCCAGCAGCTTACCTAGCGGGGGCACAGATACGCAGTATTTT; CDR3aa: CASSLPSGGTDTQYF
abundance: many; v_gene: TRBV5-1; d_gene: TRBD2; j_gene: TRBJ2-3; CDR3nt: TGCGCCAGCGCTTCCGGACTAGCTACAGATACGCAGTATTTT; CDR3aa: CASASGLATDTQYF
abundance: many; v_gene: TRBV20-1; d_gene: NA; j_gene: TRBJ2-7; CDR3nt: TGCAGTGTGAGAGCTGGAGGAACCTACGAGCAGTACTTC; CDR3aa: CSVRAGGTYEQYF
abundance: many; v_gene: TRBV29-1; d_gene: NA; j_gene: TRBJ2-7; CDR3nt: TGCAGCGTTCGATCCCAGGGGAGCTCCTACGAGCAGTACTTC; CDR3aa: CSVRSQGSSYEQYF
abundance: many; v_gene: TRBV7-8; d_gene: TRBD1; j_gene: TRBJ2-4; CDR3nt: TGTGCCAGCAGCTTAACCGGGACAGGGAACATTCAGTACTTC; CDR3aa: CASSLTGTGNIQYF
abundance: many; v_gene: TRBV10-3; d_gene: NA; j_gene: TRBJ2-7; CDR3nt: TGTGCCATCAGTATCGTCGATTTGGGCCGTACCTACGAGCAGTACTTC; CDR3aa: CAISIVDLGRTYEQYF
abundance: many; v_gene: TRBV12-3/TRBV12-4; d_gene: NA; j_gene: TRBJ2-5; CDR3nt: TGTGCCAGCAGTTTTTCGACGAATCAAGAGACCCAGTACTTC; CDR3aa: CASSFSTNQETQYF
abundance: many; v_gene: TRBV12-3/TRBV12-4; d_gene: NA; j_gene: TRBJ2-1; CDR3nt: TGTGCCAGCAGTGCAGGACTCTTCAATGAGCAGTTCTTC; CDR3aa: CASSAGLFNEQFF
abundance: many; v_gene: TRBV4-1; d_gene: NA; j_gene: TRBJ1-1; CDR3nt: TGCGCCAGCAGCCAATACGGACTCACAGGGATTCTATTGAACACTGAAGCTTTCTTT; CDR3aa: CASSQYGLTGILLNTEAFF
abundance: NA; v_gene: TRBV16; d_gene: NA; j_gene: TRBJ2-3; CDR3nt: TGTGCCAGCAGCCAATCTCCTACAGGGTTTGGCACAGATACGCAGTATTTT; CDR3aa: CASSQSPTGFGTDTQYF
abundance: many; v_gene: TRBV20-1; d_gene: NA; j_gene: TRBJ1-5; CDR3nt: TGCAGTGCTAGAGAAGGAGGGAACAATCAGCCCCAGCATTTT; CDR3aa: CSAREGGNNQPQHF
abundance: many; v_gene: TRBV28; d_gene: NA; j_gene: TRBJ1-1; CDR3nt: TGTGCCAGCAGTTCCCCGGCAGGGGCTTCATGGGACACTGAAGCTTTCTTT; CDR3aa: CASSSPAGASWDTEAFF
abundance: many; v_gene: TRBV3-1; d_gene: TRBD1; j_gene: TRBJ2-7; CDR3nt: TGTGCCAGCAGCCGGACAGGGGTGGGAGAGCAGTACTTC; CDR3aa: CASSRTGVGEQYF
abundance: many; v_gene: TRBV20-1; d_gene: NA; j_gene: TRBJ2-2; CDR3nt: TGCAGTGCACCCAGGAAGAACACCGGGGAGCTGTTTTTT; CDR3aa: CSAPRKNTGELFF
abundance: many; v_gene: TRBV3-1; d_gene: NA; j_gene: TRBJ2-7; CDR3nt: TGTGCCAGCAGCCAAGATCGACCTGACATCGAGCAGTACTTC; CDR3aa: CASSQDRPDIEQYF
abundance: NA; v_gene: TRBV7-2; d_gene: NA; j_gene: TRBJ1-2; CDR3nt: TGTGCCAGCAGCTTACTCCGGGAGGGTCAGGGCTACACCTTT; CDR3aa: CASSLLREGQGYTF
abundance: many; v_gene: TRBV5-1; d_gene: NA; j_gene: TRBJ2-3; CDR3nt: TGCGCCAGCAGCTTGGTTCAAAGCACAGATACGCAGTATTTT; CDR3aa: CASSLVQSTDTQYF
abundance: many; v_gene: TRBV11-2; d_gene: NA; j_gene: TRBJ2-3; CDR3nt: TGTGCCAGCAGCTTTCGGGATTTCGATACGCAGTATTTT; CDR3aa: CASSFRDFDTQYF
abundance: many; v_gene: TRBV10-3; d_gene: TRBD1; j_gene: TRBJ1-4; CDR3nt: TGTGCCATAAAGGACAGGAATGATGAAAAACTGTTTTTT; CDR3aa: CAIKDRNDEKLFF
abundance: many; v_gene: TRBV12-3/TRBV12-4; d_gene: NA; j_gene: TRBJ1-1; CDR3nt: TGTGCCAGCAGTCTTGCGCGGGGGATTAACACTGAAGCTTTCTTT; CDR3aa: CASSLARGINTEAFF
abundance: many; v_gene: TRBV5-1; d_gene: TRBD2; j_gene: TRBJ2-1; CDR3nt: TGCGCCAGCAGCTTGTACCGGCGGGGGGCGAACTACAATGAGCAGTTCTTC; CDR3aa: CASSLYRRGANYNEQFF
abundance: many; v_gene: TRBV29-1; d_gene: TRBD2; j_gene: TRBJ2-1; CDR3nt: TGCAGCGGCCGGGGGGGGAGTAGGAATGAGCAGTTCTTC; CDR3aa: CSGRGGSRNEQFF
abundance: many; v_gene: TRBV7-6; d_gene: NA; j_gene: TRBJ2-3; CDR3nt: TGTGCCAGCAGCTTCCCCCCCTCAGATACGCAGTATTTT; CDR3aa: CASSFPPSDTQYF
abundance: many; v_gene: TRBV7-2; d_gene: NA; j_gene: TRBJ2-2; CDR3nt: TGTGCCAGCAGCTTGTCAGGTCGGGGCACCGGGGAGCTGTTTTTT; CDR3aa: CASSLSGRGTGELFF
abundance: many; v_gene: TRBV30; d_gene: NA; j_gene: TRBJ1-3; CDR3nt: TGTGCCTGGAGTGTAGGAAACACCATATATTTT; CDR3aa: CAWSVGNTIYF
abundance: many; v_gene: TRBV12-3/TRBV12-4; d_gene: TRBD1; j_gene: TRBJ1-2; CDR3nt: TGTGCCAGCAGCCCCCCCGACAGGGGTCGCTCTGGCTACACCTTC; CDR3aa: CASSPPDRGRSGYTF
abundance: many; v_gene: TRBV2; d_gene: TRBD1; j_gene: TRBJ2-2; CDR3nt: TGTGCCAGCAGAAGGACAGGGGGACCCCCCGGGGAGCTGTTTTTT; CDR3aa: CASRRTGGPPGELFF
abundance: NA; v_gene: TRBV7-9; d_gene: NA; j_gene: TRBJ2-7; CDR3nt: TGTGCCAGCAGCTTCACACACGAGCAGTACTTC; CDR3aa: CASSFTHEQYF
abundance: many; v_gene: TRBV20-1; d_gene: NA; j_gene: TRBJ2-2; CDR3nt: TGCAGTGCTAGAGAGGGAAACACCGGGGAGCTGTTTTTT; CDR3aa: CSAREGNTGELFF
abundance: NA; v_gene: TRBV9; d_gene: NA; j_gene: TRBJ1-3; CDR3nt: TGTGCCAGCAGCGTAGACCCCTCTGGAAACACCATATATTTT; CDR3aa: CASSVDPSGNTIYF
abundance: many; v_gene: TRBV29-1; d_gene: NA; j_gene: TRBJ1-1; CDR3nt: TGCAGCGGACTCAGGGCTGGGGGCACTGAAGCTTTCTTT; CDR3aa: CSGLRAGGTEAFF
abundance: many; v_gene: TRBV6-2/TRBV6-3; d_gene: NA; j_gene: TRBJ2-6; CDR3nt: TGTGCCAGCCGGAACTCTGGGGCCAACGTCCTGACTTTC; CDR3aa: CASRNSGANVLTF
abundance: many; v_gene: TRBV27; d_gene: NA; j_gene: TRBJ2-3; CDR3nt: TGTGCCAGCGGTGCGGTAGGCACAGATACGCAGTATTTT; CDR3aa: CASGAVGTDTQYF
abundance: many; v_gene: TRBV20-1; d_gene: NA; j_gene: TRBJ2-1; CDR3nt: TGCAGTGCTAGAGCTCCAATAGCGGAAACCTACAATGAGCAGTTCTTC; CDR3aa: CSARAPIAETYNEQFF
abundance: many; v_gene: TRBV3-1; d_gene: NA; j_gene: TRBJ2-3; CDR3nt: TGTGCCAGCAGCCAAGAACGGACGGGAGACCCCCCCACAGATACGCAGTATTTT; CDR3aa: CASSQERTGDPPTDTQYF
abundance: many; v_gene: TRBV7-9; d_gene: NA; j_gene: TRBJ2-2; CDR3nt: TGTGCCAGCAGTCCCTGGGCTAGACCATCCGGGGAGCTGTTTTTT; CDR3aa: CASSPWARPSGELFF
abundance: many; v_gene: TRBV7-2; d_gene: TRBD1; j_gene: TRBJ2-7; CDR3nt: TGTGCCAGCAGCTTCGTAGGACAGGCTTCTTACGAGCAGTACTTC; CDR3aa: CASSFVGQASYEQYF
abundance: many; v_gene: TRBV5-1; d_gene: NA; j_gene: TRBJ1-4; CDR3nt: TGCGCCAGCAGCTTGGCCGGAATTGGGAAGAATGAAAAACTGTTTTTT; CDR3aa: CASSLAGIGKNEKLFF
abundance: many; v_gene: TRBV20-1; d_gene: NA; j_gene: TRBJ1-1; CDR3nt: TGCAGTGTGTCCGGAGGGCACGACACTGAAGCTTTCTTT; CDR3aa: CSVSGGHDTEAFF
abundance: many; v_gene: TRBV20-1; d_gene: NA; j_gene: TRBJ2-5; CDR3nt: TGCAGTGCTAGAGGAGTAGCGATGAACCAAGAGACCCAGTACTTC; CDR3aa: CSARGVAMNQETQYF
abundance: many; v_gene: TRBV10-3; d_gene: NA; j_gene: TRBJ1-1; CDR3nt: TGTGCCATCAGGAGACAGGATGGCACTGAAGCTTTCTTT; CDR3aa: CAIRRQDGTEAFF